These T cell receptor beta chains were read from a single sample in a study of metastatic and nonmetastatic thyroid tumors. TCRdb reanalyzed the PCR reads with MiXCR. The sample includes tens of thousands of clones, 25% to 30% of them seen just once. The sequenced material came from blood. All receptors derive from a male donor with papillary thyroid cancer or a benign thyroid nodule (not recorded which). Some clones in this sample may be carry-over from other donors' samples. The CDR3 runs from the conserved cysteine through the conserved F or W. Each record gives: V gene, D gene, J gene, CDR3 protein. A D gene is named only where the DNA matches it firmly.

TRBV4-2,TRBD2,TRBJ2-7,CASSQDEGNGGEQYF
TRBV4-3,-,TRBJ2-2,CASSQDWFSGANTGELFF
TRBV5-1,-,TRBJ1-1,CASSRGGMLEAFF
TRBV28,TRBD2,TRBJ2-5,CASRSGGGQETQYF
TRBV10-3,-,TRBJ1-2,CAISESQVHYGYTF
TRBV7-9,TRBD1,TRBJ2-7,CASSPGTGGSYEQYF
TRBV20-1,TRBD2,TRBJ2-1,CSARDHSLAGGYNEQFF
TRBV7-3,TRBD2,TRBJ2-3,CASSSTSGFTDTQYF
TRBV19,TRBD2,TRBJ2-2,CASNIAGSGELFF
TRBV12-3/TRBV12-4,-,TRBJ1-2,CASSRGPDGYTF
TRBV6-1,-,TRBJ1-5,CASSSTDRNQPQHF
TRBV6-1,-,TRBJ1-4,CASSGALSVGEKLFF
TRBV6-1,-,TRBJ1-2,CASSATGYGYTF
TRBV12-3/TRBV12-4,-,TRBJ1-1,CASSSPANTEAFF
TRBV4-1,TRBD1,TRBJ2-1,CASSQVSPGGLDEQFF
TRBV20-1,-,TRBJ1-2,CSARDFGGPRANYGYTF
TRBV2,-,TRBJ2-7,CASNEGRGYEQYF
TRBV6-1,-,TRBJ2-7,CASSSLGRAVHEQYF
TRBV20-1,TRBD2,TRBJ2-1,CSAPLAGGPGEQFF
TRBV12-3/TRBV12-4,TRBD2,TRBJ2-1,CASSSPGLAGVNEQFF
TRBV11-1,-,TRBJ2-1,CASSPKGSPSSYNEQFF
TRBV6-1,TRBD2,TRBJ2-7,CASSSSGTSVSYEQYF
TRBV5-1,-,TRBJ2-1,CASSLGSSGGDEQFF
TRBV6-1,TRBD2,TRBJ2-3,CASTVTSGSTDTQYF
TRBV18,-,TRBJ1-2,CASSPSGYGYTF
TRBV20-1,-,TRBJ1-5,CSARPLTRAYSNQPQHF
TRBV25-1,-,TRBJ2-1,CASSVQGLTSYNEQFF
TRBV12-3/TRBV12-4,-,TRBJ1-2,CASSPSLYGYTF
TRBV4-3,-,TRBJ2-3,CASSQAGTHSSTDTQYF
TRBV28,TRBD1,TRBJ1-5,CASISWSDRGFQPQHF
TRBV20-1,-,TRBJ2-7,CSAPRGAAPYEQYF
TRBV9,-,TRBJ1-3,CASRPQGSGNTIYF
TRBV19,-,TRBJ2-5,CASSHGDPQETQYF
TRBV6-1,TRBD1,TRBJ2-7,CASSSGDRGFEQYF
TRBV2,-,TRBJ2-2,CASMELAGRRELFF
TRBV20-1,-,TRBJ1-2,CSAPRGRGGYGYTF
TRBV5-6,-,TRBJ2-1,CASSRSGNEQFF
TRBV4-2,TRBD2,TRBJ2-3,CASSQWAGVNTDTQYF
TRBV6-2/TRBV6-3,TRBD1,TRBJ2-1,CASSYYFPGTGVDEQFF
TRBV6-5,-,TRBJ2-7,CASSYSSYEQYF
TRBV4-2,TRBD2,TRBJ2-1,CASSQDLGAGGYEQFF
TRBV28,-,TRBJ1-1,CASVGHRGEAFF
TRBV19,TRBD1,TRBJ2-1,CASSNDRGDEQFF
TRBV7-7,-,TRBJ2-3,CASSVGPSTDTQYF
TRBV4-1,-,TRBJ1-6,CAGIQATSSSYNSPLHF
TRBV2,-,TRBJ2-7,CASSGQGASYEQYF
TRBV6-1,-,TRBJ2-6,CASRIDSGANVLTF
TRBV19,TRBD2,TRBJ2-7,CASAMTSGTYEQYF
TRBV28,-,TRBJ1-3,CASRLPGILSGNTIYF
TRBV7-2,-,TRBJ1-2,CASSLTEFYGYTF
TRBV12-3/TRBV12-4,TRBD1,TRBJ2-7,CASRRTGNLLEQYF
TRBV7-8,-,TRBJ1-6,CASSPGSGVHSPLHF
TRBV20-1,-,TRBJ2-3,CSARQGRGFDTQYF
TRBV11-2,TRBD1,TRBJ1-2,CASSRTGGAHGYTF
TRBV27,-,TRBJ2-7,CASSRDRASSFDYEQYF
TRBV20-1,TRBD1,TRBJ2-7,CSARIRQGPYEQYF